This entry concerns a single T cell receptor (beta chain). Its antigen is still unknown. Locally advanced or metastatic urothelial carcinoma was diagnosed in the patients. V shed 2 bases and J shed 8 bases, with 15 bases lying between them. The CDR3 sequence is 15 residues long. Germline V lookup: CDR1 SEHNR, CDR2 FQNEAQ (reference sequence). This entry comes from a study of PD-L1 blockade in urothelial cancer. Study-level points and caveats: Tumor-associated clones in blood expanded more at 3 weeks in durable-benefit patients. Where pretreatment blood TCR clonality fell below the median, better survival was predicted.

Templates that were synthetic TCR analogs were spiked into each PCR. Assay used: immunoSEQ multiplex PCR; TCRdb lists only in-frame clones, some missing. The sample holds more than 85,000 clones; about 91% are singletons and the top ten take almost 0.95%. The sequencing here drew on PBMCs, taken around atezolizumab (anti-PD-L1) treatment. The chain uses TRBV7-9 and TRBJ1-4; D is undetermined. This sequence originates from an elderly woman with urothelial cancer. The CDR3 loop reads CASSLITGLVEKLFF. As DNA, the CDR3 is TGTGCCAGCAGCTTAATCACGGGTTTAGTAGAAAAACTGTTTTTT.